Shown below are 14 T cell receptor beta chains from a single sample sequenced in a study of blood T cell repertoires in COVID-19. TCRdb's table, derived via immunoSEQ multiplex PCR, lists solely in-frame clones and lacks some. The sample records over 130,000 clones, about 82% being singletons. The source material was peripheral blood. Every receptor here comes from a man aged 45-65 years with acute or convalescent COVID-19.

V usage is TRBV6-5 and J usage is TRBJ2-1; D gene unclear. This CDR3 is built from 15 residues. Germline-derived CDR1 and CDR2 are MNHEY and SVGAGI. Trimming left V 6 bases short and J 1 base short, with 13 bases between. DNA for the CDR3: TGTGCCAGCAGCCCCACAGTCAAATCCTACAATGAGCAGTTCTTC. Its translation: CASSPTVKSYNEQFF.

V is TRBV7-6 and J is TRBJ1-1, with TRBD1 identical over 11 bases. The CDR3 loop spans 14 amino acids. The germline V gene encodes CDR1 SGHVS and CDR2 FNYEAQ. The V and J ends lost 4 bases and 5 bases, in that order; junction bases with no gene match: 3. The CDR3, as DNA: TGTGCCAGCAGCTATGGGACAGGGGGGACTGAAGCTTTCTTT. Translated, it gives CASSYGTGGTEAFF.

The chain recombines TRBV4-1 with TRBJ1-6; D is uncertain. From germline, CDR1 is MGHRA and CDR2 YSYEKL. The CDR3 consists of 16 residues. The V end was cut by 4 bases, the J end by 7 bases, with 17 bases between. CDR3 sequence reads: CASSPTLSGSNSPLHF. The DNA for the CDR3 is TGCGCCAGCAGCCCGACTCTCAGTGGGTCAAATTCACCCCTCCACTTT.

V usage is TRBV5-1 and J usage is TRBJ2-5; TRBD1 matches 7 bases. Germline loops: CDR1 SGHRS, CDR2 YFSETQ. V was pared by 1 base and J by 4 bases, with 4 bases of the junction left unmatched. The CDR3 loop spans 14 amino acids. Written as DNA, the CDR3 is TGCGCCAGCAGCTTGCGGGGACAGCTAGAGACCCAGTACTTC. Translation: CASSLRGQLETQYF.

The chain couples TRBV14 to TRBJ1-1; 10 bases agree with TRBD1. This CDR3 spans 14 amino acids. Germline-derived CDR1 and CDR2 are SGHDN and FVKESK. The V segment lost 3 bases and the J segment 7 bases; nucleotides outside the gene matches: 5. CDR3 bases: TGTGCCAGCAGCCATCAAGGGACAGGGGTTGAAGCTTTCTTT. As protein: CASSHQGTGVEAFF.

CDR3 region: CASSNRGRLDTQYF. DNA for the CDR3: TGTGCCAGCAGTAACAGGGGGCGTTTGGATACGCAGTATTTT. The chain is built from TRBV28 and TRBJ2-3, with 9 bases identical to TRBD1. Trimming cost V 5 bases and J 6 bases; bases outside gene matches: 6. Looked up from germline, CDR1 is MDHEN and CDR2 is SYDVKM. CDR3 length: 14 residues.

This chain uses TRBV9 with TRBJ2-1, with TRBD1 as a possible D gene (5 bases). Germline V gene sequence: CDR1 SGDLS, CDR2 YYNGEE. V was clipped by 3 bases and J by 4 bases, with 8 bases between them. The CDR3 length is 13 residues. This CDR3 is CASSGTGYNEQFF. The CDR3 DNA sequence: TGTGCCAGCAGCGGCACAGGATACAATGAGCAGTTCTTC.

The chain links TRBV6-4 to TRBJ1-2, with 7 bases lining up with TRBD1. The ends lost 6 bases at V and 4 bases at J; junction bases unmatched: 11. Germline loops: CDR1 MRHNA, CDR2 SNTAGT. The CDR3 runs to 15 residues. The chain's CDR3 is CASSQKRDSFYGYTF. DNA for the CDR3: TGTGCCAGCAGCCAGAAACGGGACAGCTTCTATGGCTACACCTTC.

V is TRBV6-1 and J is TRBJ1-2; unclear D gene. The CDR3 has 15 amino acids. Per the germline V gene, CDR1 is MNHNS and CDR2 is SASEGT. The V and J ends lost 6 bases and 4 bases respectively, with 18 bases between them. The CDR3 loop is CASSRRVSRGYGYTF. CDR3 DNA: TGTGCCAGCAGCCGCCGGGTGAGTCGGGGCTATGGCTACACCTTC.

With regard to this clone: The sample contains more than one DNA sequence encoding this CDR3. The chain joins TRBV7-6 to TRBJ1-3, with 8 bases aligning to TRBD1. The V gene end was trimmed by 5 bases and the J gene end by 4 bases; junction bases not matched to a gene: 4. The CDR3 spans 14 residues. Per the germline V gene, CDR1 is SGHVS and CDR2 is FNYEAQ. CDR3 amino acids: CASSLRQGGNTIYF. The DNA of the CDR3 is TGTGCCAGCAGCCTAAGACAGGGGGGAAACACCATATATTTT.

V and J are TRBV7-9 and TRBJ1-1, with 10 bases fitting TRBD1. The CDR3 totals 14 residues. The V segment lost 4 bases and the J segment 6 bases; nucleotides outside the gene matches: 5. CDR1 SEHNR and CDR2 FQNEAQ come from the germline V gene (reference sequence). CDR3: CASSSGQGESEAFF. DNA of the CDR3: TGTGCCAGCAGCTCTGGACAGGGGGAATCTGAAGCTTTCTTT.

This clone appeared once. The chain combines TRBV2 with TRBJ2-1; 9 bases map to TRBD2. The V gene end was trimmed by 7 bases and the J gene end by 7 bases; junction bases not matched to a gene: 5. This CDR3 is 13 amino acids long. In germline, CDR1 is SNHLY, CDR2 FYNNEI. CDR3 sequence: CASMREGRNEQFF. CDR3 DNA sequence: TGTGCCAGCATGCGGGAGGGCCGGAATGAGCAGTTCTTC.

The gene calls are TRBV5-5 and TRBJ1-2, with D possibly being TRBD1 (5 bases). The CDR3 runs 13 residues. Trimming left V 1 base short and J 6 bases short, with 10 bases between. Per the germline V gene, CDR1 is SGHKS and CDR2 is YYEKEE (reference sequence). The CDR3 loop reads CASSLYGGDGYTF. The DNA of the CDR3 is TGTGCCAGCAGCTTGTATGGGGGGGATGGCTACACCTTC. Full variable domain (outside the CDR3, taken from reference TRBV5-5 and TRBJ1-2): DAGVTQSPTHLIKTRGQQVTLRCSPISGHKSVSWYQQVLGQGPQFIFQYYEKEERGRGNFPDRFSARQFPNYSSELNVNALLLGDSALYLCASSLYGGDGYTFGSGTRLTVV.

The V gene is TRBV7-6, the J gene TRBJ2-2, with D perhaps TRBD2 (6 bases). The CDR3 consists of 15 residues. Per germline, CDR1 SGHVS and CDR2 FNYEAQ. The V gene lost 3 bases and the J gene lost 5 bases, with 13 bases spanning the gap. The CDR3, as DNA: TGTGCCAGCAGCTTTGGAGGGGCGGGGACCGGGGAGCTGTTTTTT. Its protein product is CASSFGGAGTGELFF. Based on the CDR3 plus reference TRBV7-6 and TRBJ2-2, the full variable domain is GAGVSQSPRYKVTKRGQDVALRCDPISGHVSLYWYRQALGQGPEFLTYFNYEAQQDKSGLPNDRFSAERPEGSISTLTIQRTEQRDSAMYRCASSFGGAGTGELFFGEGSRLTVL.